Below, 32 T cell receptor beta chains from the same sample are listed, as sequenced in a study of regulatory T cells in long-lasting Graves disease. As to time point: persistent/refractory GD, antithyroid drugs over 5 years with positive TRAb. TCR sequences were obtained from RNA taken from PBMCs. To make TCR beta libraries, researchers used iRepertoire HTBI primers and Arm-PCR of CDR3 regions. TCRdb re-analysed the multiplex PCR reads in MiXCR, keeping a single row per CDR3 protein. The sample records a few hundred thousand distinct CDR3 sequences, 20% to 25% being singletons. Here the sequenced sample was peripheral blood mononuclear cells (PBMCs), taken when the disease was refractory, from a patient treated with antithyroid drugs. These receptor sequences come from a female donor with Graves disease.

This clonotype was counted ten times or more. Here the CDR3 reads CASSELGTDNSPLHF. CDR3 in DNA: TGTGCCAGCAGTGAACTCGGGACAGATAATTCACCCCTCCACTTT. The V and J genes are TRBV2 and TRBJ1-6; 7 bases align to TRBD1. The junction had 3 bases not matched to a gene; V was cut back by 2 bases and J by 5 bases. The germline V gene encodes CDR1 SNHLY and CDR2 FYNNEI. The CDR3 contains 15 residues.

V is TRBV5-6 and J is TRBJ1-4, with a possible D match to TRBD1 (5 bases). Trimming shortened V by 2 bases and J by 4 bases, and 12 bases separated the two germline ends. This CDR3 spans 15 amino acids. Germline V gene sequence: CDR1 SGHDT, CDR2 YYEEEE. CDR3 region: CASSLPGRHNEKLFF. The CDR3 bases are TGTGCCAGCAGCTTACCGGGACGGCATAATGAAAAACTGTTTTTT.

The chain employs TRBV7-9 and TRBJ2-7; D remains ambiguous. The CDR3 is 14 residues long. V was clipped by 5 bases and J by 0 bases, with 11 bases between them. Germline values: CDR1 SEHNR, CDR2 FQNEAQ (reference sequence). The CDR3 spells CASSAPPSSYEQYF. The DNA of the CDR3 is TGTGCCAGCAGCGCCCCACCAAGCTCCTACGAGCAGTACTTC.

There are a few counts of this clonotype. The rearrangement joins TRBV7-9 to TRBJ2-7; TRBD1 matches at 8 bases. Trimming at V came to 5 bases and at J to 5 bases, leaving 5 bases not matched to a gene. CDR1 SEHNR and CDR2 FQNEAQ come from the germline V gene (reference sequence). The CDR3 covers 13 residues. The CDR3 here is CASSPLDRDEQYF. CDR3 DNA sequence: TGTGCCAGCAGCCCCCTGGACAGGGACGAGCAGTACTTC. Full variable domain (rest looked up from reference TRBV7-9 and TRBJ2-7): DTGVSQNPRHKITKRGQNVTFRCDPISEHNRLYWYRQTLGQGPEFLTYFQNEAQLEKSRLLSDRFSAERPKGSFSTLEIQRTEQGDSAMYLCASSPLDRDEQYFGPGTRLTVT.

There are a few counts of this clonotype. This chain connects TRBV7-6 to TRBJ2-5; D tentatively fits TRBD1 or TRBD2 (6 bases each). V was cut by 8 bases and J by 0 bases, with 13 bases left in between. Germline assignment: CDR1 SGHVS and CDR2 FNYEAQ. The CDR3 loop spans 14 amino acids. In DNA, the CDR3 is TGTGCCAGCCGCCTCGGGGGCAACCAAGAGACCCAGTACTTC. It encodes CASRLGGNQETQYF.

J is TRBJ2-7 and V is TRBV29-1; 7 nucleotides align to TRBD2. The CDR3 is 14 amino acids. Germline V gives CDR1 SQVTM, CDR2 ANQGSEA. CDR3 nucleotides: TGCGGCGCCCGGGGGGTATCTTCTGGTAACGAGCAGTACTTC. It encodes CGARGVSSGNEQYF.

The chain has TRBV6-1 and TRBJ1-5; D is ambiguous. From germline, CDR1 is MNHNS and CDR2 SASEGT. The CDR3 loop spans 14 amino acids. V was trimmed by 6 bases and J by 0 bases, leaving 9 bases between them. In DNA form, the CDR3 reads TGTGCCAGCAGGGGCACCTATAGCAATCAGCCCCAGCATTTT. This sequence encodes CASRGTYSNQPQHF.

This clonotype was observed a handful of times. This sequence joins TRBV11-2 and TRBJ1-2; TRBD1 might be the D (6 bases). Germline assignment: CDR1 SGHAT and CDR2 FQNNGV. This CDR3 contains 16 residues. The V and J ends lost 0 bases and 4 bases respectively, with 15 bases between them. The CDR3 nucleotides are TGTGCCAGCAGCTTAGATCCTTTGGGGGGCCCCTATGGCTACACCTTC. Its translation: CASSLDPLGGPYGYTF. Complete variable domain (other parts from reference TRBV11-2 and TRBJ1-2): EAGVAQSPRYKIIEKRQSVAFWCNPISGHATLYWYQQILGQGPKLLIQFQNNGVVDDSQLPKDRFSAERLKGVDSTLKIQPAKLEDSAVYLCASSLDPLGGPYGYTFGSGTRLTVV.

This clonotype occurred a few times. The V call is TRBV7-2, the J call TRBJ1-5; D gene ambiguous. V gave up 5 bases and J gave up 7 bases, with 12 bases separating them. This CDR3 is 13 amino acids long. Germline values: CDR1 SGHTA, CDR2 FQGNSA. The CDR3 protein is CASSTTPGQPQHF. As DNA, the CDR3 is TGTGCCAGCAGCACTACCCCGGGACAGCCCCAGCATTTT.

The V and J genes are TRBV6-1 and TRBJ1-4; unclear D gene. With 5 bases removed from V and 5 bases from J, the gap between germline ends came to 12 bases. CDR1 and CDR2 from the germline V gene are MNHNS and SASEGT. The CDR3 spans 14 residues. CDR3 in amino acids: CASSHDGENEKLFF. CDR3 sequence (DNA): TGTGCCAGCAGTCATGACGGAGAGAATGAAAAACTGTTTTTT.

This clonotype came up a few times. The rearrangement joins TRBV7-2 to TRBJ1-1; D remains unclear. Trimming took 5 bases from V and 7 from J, leaving 14 bases between them. This CDR3 is 13 amino acids long. Germline V gene lookup returns CDR1 SGHTA and CDR2 FQGNSA. Written as DNA, the CDR3 is TGTGCCAGCAGCCCGCTTTGGATTCATGAAGCTTTCTTT. Translation gives CASSPLWIHEAFF.

This clonotype was found many times. The chain couples TRBV11-2 to TRBJ2-7; the match to TRBD1 covers 8 bases. This CDR3 is built from 16 residues. Trimming took 5 bases from V and 3 from J; bases not matched to a gene: 12. Per germline, CDR1 SGHAT and CDR2 FQNNGV. CDR3 protein: CASSPRDDRGFYEQYF. The CDR3 DNA follows: TGTGCCAGCAGCCCCCGGGACGACAGGGGATTCTACGAGCAGTACTTC. The variable domain in full, with the rest retrieved from reference TRBV11-2 and TRBJ2-7, is EAGVAQSPRYKIIEKRQSVAFWCNPISGHATLYWYQQILGQGPKLLIQFQNNGVVDDSQLPKDRFSAERLKGVDSTLKIQPAKLEDSAVYLCASSPRDDRGFYEQYFGPGTRLTVT.

This clonotype came up a few times. V is TRBV29-1 and J is TRBJ2-5; D possibly corresponds to TRBD2 (6 bases). Trimming removed 5 bases at V and 5 bases at J, with 12 bases between. In germline, CDR1 is SQVTM, CDR2 ANQGSEA. The CDR3 spans 12 residues. As DNA, the CDR3 is TGCAGCGTTACGCCAGGGAGGGAGACCCAGTACTTC. Residues: CSVTPGRETQYF.

In this sample, this clonotype turned up many times. The CDR3 protein is CSVEVTEAFF. CDR3 DNA: TGCAGCGTTGAAGTCACTGAAGCTTTCTTT. The chain is built from TRBV29-1 and TRBJ1-1; D ambiguous. Germline V gives CDR1 SQVTM, CDR2 ANQGSEA. The CDR3 length is 10 residues. V was cut by 1 base and J by 4 bases, with 1 base left in between.

The chain recombines TRBV30 with TRBJ1-6; no clear D. The CDR3 has 12 amino acids. Trimming left V 2 bases short and J 7 bases short, with 6 bases between. The germline V gene has CDR1 GTSNPN and CDR2 SVGIG (reference sequence). CDR3 sequence: CAWSRRNSPLHF. In DNA form, the CDR3 reads TGTGCCTGGAGTCGACGAAATTCACCCCTCCACTTT.

This clonotype was counted many times. This chain joins TRBV3-1 and TRBJ1-5, with D unresolved. The germline V gene encodes CDR1 LGHDT and CDR2 YNNKEL (reference sequence). There are 14 residues in the CDR3. The V end was cut by 1 base, the J end by 3 bases, with 7 bases between. CDR3 nucleotide sequence: TGTGCCAGCAGCCAAGCGGGCGCCAATCAGCCCCAGCATTTT. Translation: CASSQAGANQPQHF.

Regarding this clonotype: Given a much more abundant clone one base away, this may be a read error. The rearrangement links TRBV12-5 to TRBJ1-1; D may be TRBD1 (5 bases). Germline-derived CDR1 and CDR2 are LGHNT and FRNRAP. The length of the CDR3 is 16 residues. The CDR3 nucleotides are TGTGCTGGTGGTTTGGGCGGTGGGGGACGGACCACTGAAGCTTTCTTT. Protein: CAGGLGGGGRTTEAFF.

Many counts were recorded for this clonotype. This rearrangement joins TRBV28 to TRBJ1-1; possible D gene TRBD1, 5 bases. V lost 3 bases, J lost 0 bases, and 11 bases lay in between. The CDR3 runs 15 residues. The germline CDR1 and CDR2 sequences are MDHEN and SYDVKM. CDR3 bases: TGTGCCAGCAGTTTGGTACAGGAGATGAACACTGAAGCTTTCTTT. This translates into CASSLVQEMNTEAFF.

At least ten counts were recorded for this clonotype. The chain has TRBV12-3 or TRBV12-4 and TRBJ1-4, with a tentative D call TRBD1 (5 bases). The CDR3 consists of 15 residues. V lost 4 bases and J 7 bases, leaving 16 bases between the germline ends. CDR3 coding DNA: TGTGCCAGCAGTTCCACGACAGCGCGAGGTGAAAAACTGTTTTTT. This translates into CASSSTTARGEKLFF.

This clonotype has ten or more counts. The chain is built from TRBV6-1 and TRBJ2-7; maybe TRBD1 (6 bases). The CDR3 covers 11 residues. Germline CDR1 and CDR2: MNHNS and SASEGT. The V gene lost 8 bases and the J gene lost 6 bases, with 11 bases spanning the gap. The CDR3 is CASGGLFEQYF. The DNA of the CDR3 is TGTGCCAGCGGGGGCCTCTTCGAGCAGTACTTC.

This clonotype was found a few times. The V and J genes are TRBV7-9 and TRBJ1-4; D is ambiguous. V lost 5 bases, J lost 6 bases, and 13 bases lay in between. The CDR3 contains 14 residues. Per the germline V gene, CDR1 is SEHNR and CDR2 is FQNEAQ (reference sequence). CDR3 sequence (DNA): TGTGCCAGCAGCCCACAGTCCCCGGATGAAAAACTGTTTTTT. Translating it yields CASSPQSPDEKLFF.

The chain couples TRBV12-3 or TRBV12-4 to TRBJ2-7; 7 bases fit TRBD1. V lost 5 bases, J lost 0 bases, and 7 bases stayed unmatched. This CDR3 contains 15 residues. The CDR3 here is CASSGGQYSSYEQYF. CDR3 sequence (DNA): TGTGCCAGCAGTGGGGGACAGTATAGCTCCTACGAGCAGTACTTC.

This clonotype was observed a few times. This chain connects TRBV29-1 to TRBJ1-1, with D possibly matching TRBD1 (6 bases). This CDR3 contains 13 residues. V lost 6 bases and J 1 base, leaving 12 bases between the germline ends. In germline, CDR1 is SQVTM, CDR2 ANQGSEA. CDR3 sequence (DNA): TGCAGCGTAGCTAAGACAGGGAACACTGAAGCTTTCTTT. Amino acid sequence: CSVAKTGNTEAFF. Supplemented by reference TRBV29-1 and TRBJ1-1, the full variable domain reads SAVISQKPSRDICQRGTSLTIQCQVDSQVTMMFWYRQQPGQSLTLIATANQGSEATYESGFVIDKFPISRPNLTFSTLTVSNMSPEDSSIYLCSVAKTGNTEAFFGQGTRLTVV.

This chain uses TRBV9 with TRBJ1-2; the match to TRBD1 covers 7 bases. The germline gives CDR1 SGDLS, CDR2 YYNGEE. This CDR3 is 14 amino acids long. With V trimmed by 4 bases and J by 1 base, 4 bases remained unmatched. The DNA for the CDR3 is TGTGCCAGCAGCTCCTGGGACAGTAACTATGGCTACACCTTC. Amino acids: CASSSWDSNYGYTF.

This clonotype was picked up many times. V usage is TRBV28 and J usage is TRBJ2-7, with a tentative D call TRBD1 (7 bases). With 6 bases removed from V and 5 bases from J, the gap between germline ends came to 11 bases. Germline CDR1 is MDHEN and CDR2 is SYDVKM. The CDR3 spans 12 residues. CDR3 region: CASRQGGNEQYF. The DNA of the CDR3 is TGTGCCAGCAGGCAGGGGGGTAACGAGCAGTACTTC.

This clonotype was counted between two and nine times. The chain is built from TRBV6-5 and TRBJ1-1, with no clear D. The CDR3 is 16 amino acids. Looked up from germline, CDR1 is MNHEY and CDR2 is SVGAGI. Trimming took off 0 bases at V and 0 bases at J, with 11 bases between the two ends. The CDR3 spells CASSYSNQRLNTEAFF. The CDR3 bases are TGTGCCAGCAGTTACTCGAACCAGCGTTTGAACACTGAAGCTTTCTTT.

This chain joins TRBV3-1 and TRBJ1-1; D not certain. Germline V lookup: CDR1 LGHDT, CDR2 YNNKEL (reference sequence). This CDR3 spans 14 amino acids. V was shortened by 0 bases and J by 5 bases, with 10 bases between the two germline ends. The CDR3 protein is CASSQDFSGTEAFF. DNA for the CDR3: TGTGCCAGCAGCCAAGATTTCTCGGGGACTGAAGCTTTCTTT.

This clonotype was seen a few times. The chain combines TRBV7-9 with TRBJ1-6, with D maybe TRBD1 (5 bases). CDR3 length: 16 residues. Germline V CDR1 and CDR2: SEHNR, FQNEAQ (reference sequence). The germline V and J ends were trimmed by 2 bases and 7 bases, with 15 bases remaining between them. As DNA, the CDR3 is TGTGCCAGCAGCTTATCCGGGACCCCACTCAATTCACCCCTCCACTTT. It yields the protein CASSLSGTPLNSPLHF.

This clonotype was recorded a few times. The CDR3 DNA sequence: TGTGCCAGTAGGCCCTTTCGGGGCGCGTCCGGCACTGAAGCTTTCTTT. Amino acid sequence: CASRPFRGASGTEAFF. The chain uses TRBV19 and TRBJ1-1; TRBD1 is a possible D gene (5 bases). The CDR3 is 16 residues long. Germline V gives CDR1 LNHDA, CDR2 SQIVND (reference sequence). V lost 6 bases and J 4 bases, leaving 21 bases between the germline ends.

This chain joins TRBV19 and TRBJ1-5; TRBD1 matches 7 bases. This CDR3 comprises 16 residues. V lost 7 bases to trimming and J lost 5 bases; unmatched junction nucleotides: 14. Germline CDR1 LNHDA, CDR2 SQIVND (reference sequence). CDR3 sequence (DNA): TGTGCCAGTATGAGTTCGACGACAGGGATCGATCAGCCCCAGCATTTT. It specifies CASMSSTTGIDQPQHF.

Worth noting for this clonotype: The germline gene is not matched at one end of the junction; a read error may be the cause. V gene TRBV28 combines with J gene TRBJ2-3, with D hard to call. CDR1 is MDHEN, CDR2 SYDVKM, per germline. The CDR3 sequence is 17 residues long. The CDR3: CANSPRLSTTSTDTQYF. CDR3 coding DNA: TGTGCCAACAGTCCCAGGCTTAGCACAACTAGCACAGATACGCAGTATTTT.

CDR3: CSARTPEALEQYF. CDR3 DNA: TGCAGTGCTAGGACCCCGGAGGCCCTCGAGCAGTACTTC. V usage is TRBV20-1 and J usage is TRBJ2-7, with D perhaps TRBD2 (5 bases). The V gene lost 3 bases and the J gene lost 6 bases, with 15 bases spanning the gap. Looked up from germline, CDR1 is DFQATT and CDR2 is SNEGSKA (reference sequence). The CDR3 is 13 amino acids.